Sequencing of this TCR beta chain was carried out in a study of spatial heterogeneity in lung cancer (dated by TCRdb to the late 2010s). For the wider study: More beta-chain than alpha-chain transcripts were consistently detected, likely reflecting higher beta-chain transcript abundance. A strong correlation was found between TCR transcript counts in tumor regions and a T cell transcriptional module score from matched bulk RNA-seq. In the raw uncorrected reads, each unique combination of TCR and UMI appeared more than ten times on average. The study quantitatively compared TCR alpha and beta repertoires across multiple tumor regions, matched nontumor lung and blood in non-small cell lung cancer. Nonsynonymous mutation counts, determined by whole-exome sequencing of tumor tissue, were related to TCR repertoire features. At surgery, both alpha and beta chains were TCR-sequenced in over 200 tumor regions, approximately 64 matched nontumor lung samples and 56 PBMC samples. What the study reported, not specific to this receptor: The count of ubiquitous expanded TCRs correlated with the count of ubiquitous nonsynonymous mutations, and the count of regional expanded TCRs correlated with the count of regional nonsynonymous mutations. TCR-seq coverage of tumor T cells was estimated to be only roughly 7.3% for alpha chains and about 13% for beta chains. Additional single-cell paired TCR alpha and beta sequencing was considered necessary to confirm, at a functional level, the hypothesis that regional TCRs recognize regional mutations. The number of expanded intratumoral alpha and beta TCRs correlated with the tumor nonsynonymous mutation count.

This clonotype is identified as medium-sized (0.01 to 0.1%). Its recognized antigen is unknown. No base-level quality is on record; no much larger clone is a single base apart. Measured from the cysteine to the phenylalanine, the CDR3 is 15 residues long. Just CDR3 DNA is preserved here, 45 bases in frame from base 1. The germline V gene specifies SGHAT as CDR1 and FQNNGV as CDR2. V is clipped by 5 bases and J by 1 base, and the sequence between their germline boundaries is 14 bases long. Library method: 5' RACE. Data came from a NextSeq 500. The TCR library protocol attached a unique molecular identifier to each TCR cDNA molecule to allow correction of PCR and sequencing errors. The source study handled its data this way. Decombinator tools were used for TCR identification, UMI-based error correction and CDR3 extraction. Expanded TCRs were defined as those above a frequency of 2 per 1,000, corresponding to the top 1% of the tumor frequency distribution. Expanded tumor TCRs statistically deemed absent (corrected P<0.05) from at least one tumor region were classed as regional, and all other expanded tumor TCRs were classed as ubiquitous. Rényi diversity was computed with the R vegan package after subsampling each repertoire 100 times to 5,000 TCRs. To build CDR3 similarity networks, amino acid triplet string-kernel similarity was used, and CDR3s were connected when their pairwise similarity was above 0.82. The public sequencing data were trimmed at Q25 with fastp and processed into clonotypes with MiXCR by TCRdb, which kept only in-frame beta chains. Every distinct CDR3 protein forms one entry, paired with its most common genes and DNA. The V and J calls were determined by TCRdb, not by the authors. The sample table shows roughly 8,800 distinct CDR3 sequences, and about 4.6% are seen once. The top ten hold roughly 12% of the sample.

The time point label, read with the paper, signifies: sample taken at primary tumor resection. Samples were obtained from approximately 77 patients with early-stage, untreated non-small cell lung cancer from the lung TRACERx cohort. Without any cell sorting, TCR sequencing was performed on whole RNA extracted either from tumor and nontumor lung tissue or from cryopreserved PBMC samples. Patients were selected for TCR sequencing only if sufficient RNA was available from at least two tumor regions. Before being selected, tumor and adjacent nontumor lung specimens were reviewed by a lung pathologist. The TCR sequence derives from a female donor with early-stage non-small cell lung cancer. The chain is assembled from TRBV11-2 and TRBJ1-1; the D segment cannot be called with confidence. Sequences were derived from lung tumor tissue, sampled at surgery. The nucleotides are TGTGCCAGCAGCCTCTACAAGGGTGAGAACACTGAAGCTTTCTTT. This translates into CASSLYKGENTEAFF.